Each of the 9 T cell receptor beta chains below was sequenced from the same sample in a study of control samples from healthy donors and cancer patients. Measured with immunoSEQ multiplex PCR; TCRdb has only the in-frame clones, and not every one. The sample yields 100,000 to 150,000 clones, 80% to 95% seen once. Sequencing used blood. The source is a man aged 18 to 29 in good health.

The chain joins TRBV12-3 or TRBV12-4 to TRBJ1-2; possible D gene TRBD1, 6 bases. The CDR3 is 12 amino acids. Trimming removed 3 bases from V and 8 bases from J, with 10 bases in between. CDR3 region: CASSFRGSGYTF. DNA of the CDR3: TGTGCCAGCAGTTTCAGGGGAAGCGGCTACACCTTC.

The rearrangement joins TRBV27 to TRBJ1-5; D possibly corresponds to TRBD1 (5 bases). The CDR3 consists of 13 residues. V was pared by 9 bases and J by 3 bases, with 12 bases between. The germline V gene encodes CDR1 MNHEY and CDR2 SMNVEV (reference sequence). The CDR3 protein is CASQGRLNQPQHF. In DNA form, the CDR3 reads TGTGCCAGTCAGGGACGACTCAATCAGCCCCAGCATTTT.

The chain uses TRBV5-6 and TRBJ1-1; a possible D gene is TRBD1 (6 bases). The germline V gene has CDR1 SGHDT and CDR2 YYEEEE. V was clipped by 3 bases and J by 3 bases, with 18 bases between them. This CDR3 is built from 16 residues. The CDR3 coding sequence is TGTGCCAGCAGCTGGCGAGTGGGGGCCACGTACACTGAAGCTTTCTTT. Protein product: CASSWRVGATYTEAFF.

This clone was counted between two and nine times. The chain combines TRBV3-1 (or the pseudogene TRBV3-2) with TRBJ1-3; tentatively, D is TRBD1 (5 bases). The CDR3 has 14 amino acids. The germline V gene encodes CDR1 LGHDT and CDR2 YNNKEL (reference sequence). Deletions cut 2 bases from V and 6 bases from J, with 11 bases between. The CDR3 sequence: CASSQQGSSNTIYF. DNA for the CDR3: TGTGCCAGCAGCCAACAGGGAAGTTCAAACACCATATATTTT.

This chain uses TRBV9 with TRBJ2-3; 8 nucleotides agree with TRBD1. The V gene end was trimmed by 4 bases and the J gene end by 4 bases; junction bases not matched to a gene: 14. This CDR3 has 17 residues. The germline V gene encodes CDR1 SGDLS and CDR2 YYNGEE. The CDR3: CASSPSGGQGASDTQYF. In DNA, the CDR3 is TGTGCCAGCAGCCCCTCGGGTGGGCAGGGGGCGTCAGATACGCAGTATTTT.

This chain connects TRBV4-1 to TRBJ2-3, with 8 positions matching TRBD1. Germline CDR1 is MGHRA and CDR2 is YSYEKL. The V segment lost 3 bases and the J segment 7 bases; nucleotides outside the gene matches: 3. The CDR3 covers 13 residues. The DNA of the CDR3 is TGCGCCAGCAGCCAGCGGACAGGGAATACGCAGTATTTT. This codes for CASSQRTGNTQYF.

The chain combines TRBV9 with TRBJ1-4; D might be TRBD1 (5 bases). The CDR3 is 16 amino acids. CDR1 and CDR2 from the germline V gene are SGDLS and YYNGEE. Trimming removed 4 bases from V and 5 bases from J, with 18 bases in between. The CDR3 bases are TGTGCCAGCAGCCCCCAGTCCCCCCAGGGCAATGAAAAACTGTTTTTT. Its protein is CASSPQSPQGNEKLFF.

The rearrangement uses TRBV9 and TRBJ1-2; D perhaps matches TRBD1 (6 bases). Germline CDR1 SGDLS, CDR2 YYNGEE. This CDR3 spans 14 amino acids. The germline V and J ends were trimmed by 3 bases and 5 bases, with 14 bases remaining between them. CDR3 in amino acids: CASSGGGKGYGYTF. The CDR3 region has the DNA TGTGCCAGCAGCGGAGGGGGTAAGGGGTATGGCTACACCTTC. Drawing the rest from reference TRBV9 and TRBJ1-2, the complete variable domain is DSGVTQTPKHLITATGQRVTLRCSPRSGDLSVYWYQQSLDQGLQFLIQYYNGEERAKGNILERFSAQQFPDLHSELNLSSLELGDSALYFCASSGGGKGYGYTFGSGTRLTVV.

This chain links TRBV5-6 with TRBJ1-2; 12 nucleotides line up with TRBD1. The CDR3 loop spans 17 amino acids. Germline lookup yields CDR1 SGHDT and CDR2 YYEEEE. J was trimmed by 7 bases and V by 0 bases; bases with no gene match: 10. The CDR3 is CASSLAKRDRGPGGYTF. The CDR3 nucleotides are TGTGCCAGCAGCTTGGCCAAACGGGACAGGGGGCCAGGTGGCTACACCTTC.